This T cell receptor beta chain derives from a study of post-analysis software for immune sequencing data. Broader study findings: Four or five TRBV segments were more frequent in patients than controls; TRBV5-6, TRBV5-1 and TRBV20-1 belonged to this group.

Germline values: CDR1 SQVTM, CDR2 ANQGSEA. This CDR3 contains 12 residues. The V and J ends lost 7 bases and 7 bases, in that order; junction bases with no gene match: 5. Libraries were made from TCR beta cDNA, and they carried unique molecular identifiers. TCRdb analysed the PCR reads with MiXCR anew, one entry per CDR3 protein. The sample yields about 770,000 distinct CDR3 sequences, around 45% seen once. Only a few counts were recorded for this clonotype. The antigen is unknown. J is TRBJ2-7 and V is TRBV29-1, with 12 positions matching TRBD1. This receptor was obtained from a girl between 5 and 17 years old with multiple sclerosis. Sequenced input: blood. CDR3 protein: CSGGQGAREQYF. CDR3 nucleotides: TGCAGCGGGGGACAGGGGGCGCGTGAGCAGTACTTC.